This entry describes one TCR beta chain. The sample belongs to a study of blood T cell repertoires in COVID-19. In the original workflow: Reference gene primer amplification gave nucleated cell count estimates. The method was immunoSEQ multiplex PCR; TCRdb's version includes in-frame clones alone and lacks a portion of them. V, J and clone size are those of that table, while D and trimming were read from the DNA. The repertoire has 200,000 to 250,000 clones, 70% to 90% of them found once; the top ten carry around 1.5%. The sample consisted of peripheral blood. This sequence originates from a man aged 18 to 30 with active or convalescent COVID-19.

The CDR3 loop reads CASSREGQGYTEAFF. CDR3 DNA sequence: TGTGCCAGCAGCCGAGAGGGACAGGGGTACACTGAAGCTTTCTTT. The chain joins TRBV2 to TRBJ1-1; 10 nucleotides line up with TRBD1. Germline CDR1 is SNHLY and CDR2 is FYNNEI. With V trimmed by 6 bases and J by 3 bases, 7 bases remained unmatched. The CDR3 sequence is 15 residues long.